This T cell receptor (beta chain) is from a study of OX40 agonist ivuxolimab in advanced cancers. Study context: Having had anti-PD-1, anti-PD-L1 or anti-CTLA-4 therapy before was allowed, and more than 35% had some.

Study-wide results and limits: Antigen targets of the expanded peripheral T cells went undetermined.

Libraries were prepared by immunoSEQ multiplex PCR; TCRdb keeps only in-frame clonotypes and omits some of them. The sample gives about 63,000 clones, approximately 91% of which show up once; under 0.8% is in the top ten. This clone was detected only a few times. Its antigen is unidentified. This CDR3 is 12 amino acids long. The ends were cut back, 7 bases at V and 6 bases at J, with 10 bases in the middle. CDR1 is SNHLY, CDR2 FYNNEI, per germline. The sequenced sample was CD4+ or CD8+ T cells sorted from blood, obtained in a trial of the OX40 agonist ivuxolimab. The clonotype originates from an adult with an advanced solid tumor such as melanoma, head and neck, liver or kidney cancer. The J gene is TRBJ1-5, the V gene TRBV2; D uncertain. CDR3 loop: CASTQYGQPQHF. DNA for the CDR3: TGTGCCAGCACACAGTACGGTCAGCCCCAGCATTTT.